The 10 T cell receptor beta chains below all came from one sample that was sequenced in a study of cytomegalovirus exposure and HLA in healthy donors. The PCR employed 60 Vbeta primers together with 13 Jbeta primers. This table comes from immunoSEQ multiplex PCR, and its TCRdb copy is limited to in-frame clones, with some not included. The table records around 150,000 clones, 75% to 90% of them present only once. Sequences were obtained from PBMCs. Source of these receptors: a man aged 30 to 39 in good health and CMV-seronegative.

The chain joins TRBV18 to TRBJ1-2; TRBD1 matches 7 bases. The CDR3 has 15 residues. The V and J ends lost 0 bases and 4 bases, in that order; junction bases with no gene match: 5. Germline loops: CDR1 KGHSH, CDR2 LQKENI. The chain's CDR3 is CASSPPKGAGYGYTF. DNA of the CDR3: TGTGCCAGCTCACCACCGAAGGGGGCAGGCTATGGCTACACCTTC.

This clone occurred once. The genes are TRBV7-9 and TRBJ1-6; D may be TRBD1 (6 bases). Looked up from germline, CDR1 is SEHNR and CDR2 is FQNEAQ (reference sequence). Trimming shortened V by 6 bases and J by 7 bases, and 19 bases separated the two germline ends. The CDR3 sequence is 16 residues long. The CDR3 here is CASSFPRRDRNSPLHF. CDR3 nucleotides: TGTGCCAGCAGTTTTCCTCGCCGCGACAGGAATTCACCCCTCCACTTT.

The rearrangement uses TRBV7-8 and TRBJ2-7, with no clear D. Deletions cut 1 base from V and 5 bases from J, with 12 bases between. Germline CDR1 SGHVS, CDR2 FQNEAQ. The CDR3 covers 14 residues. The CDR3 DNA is TGTGCCAGCAGCTTAGTTAGCAGTGTTAACGAGCAGTACTTC. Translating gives CASSLVSSVNEQYF.

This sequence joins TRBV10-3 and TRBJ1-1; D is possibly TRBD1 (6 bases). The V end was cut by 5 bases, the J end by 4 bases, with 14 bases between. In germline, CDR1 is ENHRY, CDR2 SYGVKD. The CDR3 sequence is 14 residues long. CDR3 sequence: CAISPKTGPTEAFF. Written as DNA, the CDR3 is TGTGCCATCAGTCCTAAGACAGGCCCCACTGAAGCTTTCTTT.

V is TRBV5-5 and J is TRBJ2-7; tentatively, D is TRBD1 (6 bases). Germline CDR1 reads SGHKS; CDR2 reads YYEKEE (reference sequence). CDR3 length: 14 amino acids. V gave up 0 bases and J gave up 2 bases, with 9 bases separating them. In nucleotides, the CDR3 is TGTGCCAGCAGCTTGGCCAGGGGTACCTACGAGCAGTACTTC. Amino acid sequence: CASSLARGTYEQYF.

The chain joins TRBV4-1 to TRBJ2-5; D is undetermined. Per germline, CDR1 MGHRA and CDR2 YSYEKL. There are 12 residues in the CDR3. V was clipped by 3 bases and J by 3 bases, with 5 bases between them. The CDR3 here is CASSQAKETQYF. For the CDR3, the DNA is TGCGCCAGCAGCCAGGCCAAAGAGACCCAGTACTTC.

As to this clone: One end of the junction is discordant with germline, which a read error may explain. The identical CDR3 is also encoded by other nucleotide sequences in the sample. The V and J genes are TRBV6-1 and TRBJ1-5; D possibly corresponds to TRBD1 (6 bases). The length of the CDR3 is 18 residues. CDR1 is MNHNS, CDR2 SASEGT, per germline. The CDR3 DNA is TGTGCCAGCAGTGAACCCCCGGGACACCTAAAAGGGGTTCAGCCTCAGCATTTT. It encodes CASSEPPGHLKGVQPQHF.

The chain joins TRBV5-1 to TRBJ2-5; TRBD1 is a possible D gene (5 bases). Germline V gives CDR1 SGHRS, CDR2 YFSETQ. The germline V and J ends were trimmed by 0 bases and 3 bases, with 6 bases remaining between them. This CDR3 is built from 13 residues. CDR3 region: CASSLVGEETQYF. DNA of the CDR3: TGCGCCAGCAGCTTGGTAGGGGAAGAGACCCAGTACTTC.

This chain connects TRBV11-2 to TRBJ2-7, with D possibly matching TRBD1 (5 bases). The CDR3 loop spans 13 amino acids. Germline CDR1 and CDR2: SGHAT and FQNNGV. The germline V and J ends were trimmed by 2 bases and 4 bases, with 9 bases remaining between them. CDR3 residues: CASSLSRAYEQYF. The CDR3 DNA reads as TGTGCCAGCAGCTTAAGCAGGGCATACGAGCAGTACTTC.

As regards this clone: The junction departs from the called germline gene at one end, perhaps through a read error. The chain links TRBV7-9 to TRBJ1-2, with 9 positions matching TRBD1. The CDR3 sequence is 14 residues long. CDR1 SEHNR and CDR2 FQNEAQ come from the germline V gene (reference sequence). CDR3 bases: TGTTCCAGCAGCAGGACAGGGGCCGGCTATGGCTACACCTTC. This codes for CSSSRTGAGYGYTF.